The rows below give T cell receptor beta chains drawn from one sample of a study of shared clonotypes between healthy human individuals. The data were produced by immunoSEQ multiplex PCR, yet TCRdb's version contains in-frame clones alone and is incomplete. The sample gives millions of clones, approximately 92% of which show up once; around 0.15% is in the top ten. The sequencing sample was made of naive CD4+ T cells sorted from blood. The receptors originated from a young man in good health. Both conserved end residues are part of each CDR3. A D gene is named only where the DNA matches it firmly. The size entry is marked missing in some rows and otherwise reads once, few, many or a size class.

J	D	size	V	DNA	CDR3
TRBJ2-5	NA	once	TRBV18	TGTGCCAGCTCATCGAGTGGTCAAGAGACCCAGTACTTC	CASSSSGQETQYF
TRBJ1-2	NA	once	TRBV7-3	TGTGCCAGCAGCTTGCAGGGTGGCTATGGCTACACCTTC	CASSLQGGYGYTF
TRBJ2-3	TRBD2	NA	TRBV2	TGTGCCAGCAGACTAGCGGGGTTCGTAGATACGCAGTATTTT	CASRLAGFVDTQYF
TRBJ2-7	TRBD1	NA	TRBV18	TGTGCCAGCTCAATTTCCGGGACAGCCTCCTACGAGCAGTACTTC	CASSISGTASYEQYF
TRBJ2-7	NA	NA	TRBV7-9	TGTGCCAGCAGCTTATCTGACCCACCGGGCGAGCAGTACTTC	CASSLSDPPGEQYF
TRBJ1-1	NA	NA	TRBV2	TGTGCCAGCATCAAACAGGGCGCTGAAGCTTTCTTT	CASIKQGAEAFF
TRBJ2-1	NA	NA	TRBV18	TGTGCCAGCTCACCTGGGGCTTTTGGGAATGAGCAGTTCTTC	CASSPGAFGNEQFF
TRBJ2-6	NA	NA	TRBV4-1	TGCGCCAGCAGTAGAACAAGCTCTGGGGCCAACGTCCTGACTTTC	CASSRTSSGANVLTF
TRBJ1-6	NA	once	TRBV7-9	TGTGCCAGCGTTCAACAGACCAACAATTCACCCCTCCACTTT	CASVQQTNNSPLHF
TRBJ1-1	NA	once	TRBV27	TGTGCCAGCAGTCTCTTGGGGGTCTCCACTGAAGCTTTCTTT	CASSLLGVSTEAFF
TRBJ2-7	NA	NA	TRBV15	TGTGCCACCAGCAGAGATCTGGGTCCCTACGAGCAGTACTTC	CATSRDLGPYEQYF
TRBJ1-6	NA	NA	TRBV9	TGTGCCAGCAGTCTGGGGCAGGGCACCTCGAATTCACCCCTCCACTTT	CASSLGQGTSNSPLHF
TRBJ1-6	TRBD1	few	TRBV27	TGTGCCAGCAGTTTAGGAGACAGGGTCCTCTCACCCCTCCACTTT	CASSLGDRVLSPLHF
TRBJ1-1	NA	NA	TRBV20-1	TGCAGTGCCATTTATAAGGCTGAAGCTTTCTTT	CSAIYKAEAFF
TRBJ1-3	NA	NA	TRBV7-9	TGTGCCAGCAGGAATCAGGTGCTCGCTGGAAACACCATATATTTT	CASRNQVLAGNTIYF
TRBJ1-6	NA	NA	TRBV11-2	TGTGCCAGCAGCTTCACATTTAACTCGCCCCTCCACTTT	CASSFTFNSPLHF
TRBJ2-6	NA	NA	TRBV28	TGTGCCAGCGTAGGGGGGCACTCTGGGGCCAACGTCCTGACTTTC	CASVGGHSGANVLTF
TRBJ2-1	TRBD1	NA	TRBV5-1	TGCGCCAGCGTTCCCGGGACAGGGTTTTACAATGAGCAGTTCTTC	CASVPGTGFYNEQFF
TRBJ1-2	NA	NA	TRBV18	TGTGCCAGCTCACCACCAAAAAGGGGAGGAGGCTACACCTTC	CASSPPKRGGGYTF
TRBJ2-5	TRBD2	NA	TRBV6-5	TGTGCCAGCAGTTACGGGACTACCCCTGGGACCCAGTACTTC	CASSYGTTPGTQYF
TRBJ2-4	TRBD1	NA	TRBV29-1	TGCAGCGTACAGGGGGCTGCCAAAAACATTCAGTACTTC	CSVQGAAKNIQYF
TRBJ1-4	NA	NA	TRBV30	TGTGCCTGGAGTAAGGACAGCCGCAGCCTTGAAAAACTGTTTTTT	CAWSKDSRSLEKLFF
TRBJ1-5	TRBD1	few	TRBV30	TGTGCCTGGAGTCAGGGGGCAGGGCCTCAGCCCCAGCATTTT	CAWSQGAGPQPQHF
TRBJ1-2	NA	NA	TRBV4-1	TGCGCCAGCAGCCAAGGGCCCCCTGGGGGCTACACCTTC	CASSQGPPGGYTF
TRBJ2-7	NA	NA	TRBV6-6	TGTGCCAGCAGTTACTCTGCTGGATACGAGCAGTACTTC	CASSYSAGYEQYF
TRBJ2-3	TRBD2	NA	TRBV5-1	TGCGCCAGCAGCCTACCGCCTAGCGGGGGGGCCGCTACGCAGTATTTT	CASSLPPSGGAATQYF
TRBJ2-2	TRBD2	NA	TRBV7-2	TGTGCCAGCCCCTCGAGGCTAGCGGAAAACACCGGGGAGCTGTTTTTT	CASPSRLAENTGELFF
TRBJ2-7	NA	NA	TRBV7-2	TGTGCCAGCAGCTTAGCGAGAAACGAGCAGTACTTC	CASSLARNEQYF
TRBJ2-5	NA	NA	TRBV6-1	TGTGCCAGCAGGATACAAGAGACCCAGTACTTC	CASRIQETQYF
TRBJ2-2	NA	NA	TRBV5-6	TGTGCCAGCAGCTTGGTAGCGAACACCGGGGAGCTGTTTTTT	CASSLVANTGELFF
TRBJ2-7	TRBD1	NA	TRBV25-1	TGTGCCAGCAGGGATGACAGGGACCCACCCAGCCAGTACTTC	CASRDDRDPPSQYF
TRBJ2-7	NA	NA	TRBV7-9	TGTGCCAGCAGCTTGGATACTAGGGGTGACGAGCAGTACTTC	CASSLDTRGDEQYF
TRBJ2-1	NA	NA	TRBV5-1	TGCGCCAGCAGCTTAAGCGGTGGCTACAATGAGCAGTTCTTC	CASSLSGGYNEQFF
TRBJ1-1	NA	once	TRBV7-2	TGTGCCAGCAGCCAAATCGGGGGGAAAACTGAAGCTTTCTTT	CASSQIGGKTEAFF
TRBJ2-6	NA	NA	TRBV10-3	TGTGCCATCAGTGAGTCGACGCCTGGGAACTTTGGGGCCAACGTCCTGACTTTC	CAISESTPGNFGANVLTF
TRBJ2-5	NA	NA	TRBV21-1	TGTGCCAGCAGCATCCGGGGGTACCCAGGCGAGACCCAGTACTTC	CASSIRGYPGETQYF
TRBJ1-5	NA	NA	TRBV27	TGTGCCAGCAGACCTCGGTTGAGTCAGCCCCAGCATTTT	CASRPRLSQPQHF
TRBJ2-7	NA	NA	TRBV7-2	TGTGCCAGCAGCTTAGCACGGGGGAACTACGAGCAGTACTTC	CASSLARGNYEQYF
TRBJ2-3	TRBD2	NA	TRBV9	TGTGCCAGCAGCCGTCGACTAGCTACGCAGTATTTT	CASSRRLATQYF
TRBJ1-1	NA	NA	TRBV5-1	TGCGCCAGCAGCTTGGGGTCAGGGTTTATGAACACTGAAGCTTTCTTT	CASSLGSGFMNTEAFF
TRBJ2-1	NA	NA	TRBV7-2	TGTGCCAGCAGCTTAGGTGGGGGCGGATTTAATGAGCAGTTCTTC	CASSLGGGGFNEQFF
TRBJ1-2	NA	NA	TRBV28	TGTGCCAGCGACCGGGACACCTCTAACTATGGCTACACCTTC	CASDRDTSNYGYTF
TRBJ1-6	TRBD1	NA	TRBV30	TGTGCCTGGAGTGTACTTAGGACAGGGGATTCACCCCTCCACTTT	CAWSVLRTGDSPLHF
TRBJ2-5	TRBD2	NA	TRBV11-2	TGTGCCAGCAGCCCCCCGGGGAAAAGCGGGAGGGCGGAGACCCAGTACTTC	CASSPPGKSGRAETQYF
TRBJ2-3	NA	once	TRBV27	TGTGCCAGCAGTTTCCTCTCGGACCCAGATACGCAGTATTTT	CASSFLSDPDTQYF
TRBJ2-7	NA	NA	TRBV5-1	TGCGCCAGCAGCTTGGGAGGACAGACCTCCTACGAGCAGTACTTC	CASSLGGQTSYEQYF
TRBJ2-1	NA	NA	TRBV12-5	TGTGCTAGTGGTCTCTATGGGAGTGTTGAGCAGTTCTTC	CASGLYGSVEQFF
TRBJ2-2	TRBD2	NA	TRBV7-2	TGTGCCAGCAGTCCTAGCGGGAGGGCCGGGGAGCTGTTTTTT	CASSPSGRAGELFF
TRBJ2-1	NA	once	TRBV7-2	TGTGCCAGCCTGAGGAGCGGAGACTCCTACAATGAGCAGTTCTTC	CASLRSGDSYNEQFF
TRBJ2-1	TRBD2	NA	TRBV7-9	TGTGCCAGCAGTGTTAGCGGGGGACTACAGTTCTTC	CASSVSGGLQFF
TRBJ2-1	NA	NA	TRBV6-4	TGTGCCAGCAGTGACAGGGGGGATAGCAATGAGCAGTTCTTC	CASSDRGDSNEQFF
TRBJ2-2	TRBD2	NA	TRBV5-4	TGTGCCAGCAGCTCTCCGTCTAGCGGGAGAAACACCGGGGAGCTGTTTTTT	CASSSPSSGRNTGELFF
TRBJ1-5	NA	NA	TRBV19	TGTGCCAGTAACGAGGGAACTTATAGCAATCAGCCCCAGCATTTT	CASNEGTYSNQPQHF
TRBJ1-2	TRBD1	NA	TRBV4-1	TGCGCCAGCAGCCAAGTTACAGGGGTCGGGACCGGCTACACCTTC	CASSQVTGVGTGYTF
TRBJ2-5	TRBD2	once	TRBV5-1	TGCGCCAGCAGCTTGGGGCTGGTGGCGGGGGTTGGAGAGACCCAGTACTTC	CASSLGLVAGVGETQYF